The present entry profiles one TCR beta chain with its context. The antigen is unknown. This sample is part of a study of blood T cells in healthy people across ages. A minimum of 6 million PBMCs was isolated per sample. PCR was performed a second time for about 7 to 12 cycles using a sample-barcoded 5' primer and a J-beta primer mix. Each cDNA was tagged by a template-switch adaptor containing 12 random nucleotides. The study obtained at least 2.5 million CDR3-containing paired-end reads from every sample. TCRdb processed the 5' RACE reads anew with MiXCR; each CDR3 protein has one entry. The data contain 1.4 million or so distinct CDR3 sequences, roughly two fifths of them seen just once; the ten biggest clones take up just over 4%. Study outcomes and limitations: Relative to aged donors, long-lived donors carried more naive CD4+ cells and displayed higher diversity.

This CDR3 has 13 residues. Germline V gene lookup returns CDR1 MNHEY and CDR2 SMNVEV (reference sequence). Trimming shortened V by 7 bases and J by 3 bases, and 10 bases separated the two germline ends. The source material was blood. The rearrangement links TRBV27 to TRBJ1-5, with D uncertain. This clonotype originated in a woman aged 18-29 years in good health. For the CDR3, the DNA is TGTGCCAGCAAGACCGGGGACAATCAGCCCCAGCATTTT. It is translated as CASKTGDNQPQHF.